The rows below give T cell receptor beta chains drawn from one sample of a study of blood T cell repertoires in COVID-19. The method was immunoSEQ multiplex PCR; TCRdb's version includes in-frame clones alone and lacks a portion of them. Among about 130,000 clones listed, around 81% were seen once. Source material: peripheral blood. These receptors were obtained from a man aged 55 to 70 with acute or convalescent COVID-19. Both conserved end residues are part of each CDR3. Each record gives: CDR3 length, J gene, clone size, D gene, V gene, CDR3 protein, CDR3 DNA. A D gene is named only where the DNA matches it firmly. The listing skips clone size in some rows; elsewhere it reads once, few, many or a size class.

length: 13
J: TRBJ1-4
size: .
D: .
V: TRBV28
CDR3: CASSLAGNEKLFF
DNA: TGTGCCAGCAGTTTGGCGGGGAATGAAAAACTGTTTTTT

length: 16
J: TRBJ2-6
size: .
D: TRBD2
V: TRBV6-4
CDR3: CASRDSGGAGANVLTF
DNA: TGTGCCAGCCGTGACTCGGGGGGGGCGGGGGCCAACGTCCTGACTTTC

length: 15
J: TRBJ2-3
size: .
D: TRBD2
V: TRBV28
CDR3: CASSYSGGNTDTQYF
DNA: TGTGCCAGCAGTTATAGCGGGGGAAACACAGATACGCAGTATTTT

length: 14
J: TRBJ1-1
size: .
D: .
V: TRBV28
CDR3: CASSPFQKNTEAFF
DNA: TGTGCCAGCAGTCCCTTTCAGAAGAACACTGAAGCTTTCTTT

length: 16
J: TRBJ2-5
size: .
D: TRBD2
V: TRBV11-1
CDR3: CASSPGLAGGPETQYF
DNA: TGTGCCAGCAGCCCTGGACTAGCGGGAGGACCAGAGACCCAGTACTTC

length: 14
J: TRBJ1-5
size: .
D: .
V: TRBV20-1
CDR3: CSASGGGSNQPQHF
DNA: TGCAGTGCTAGTGGAGGGGGTAGCAATCAGCCCCAGCATTTT

length: 13
J: TRBJ1-2
size: .
D: .
V: TRBV2
CDR3: CASTPNEGIGYTF
DNA: TGTGCCAGCACGCCGAATGAGGGAATTGGCTACACCTTC

length: 16
J: TRBJ2-5
size: few
D: TRBD1
V: TRBV24-1
CDR3: CATSNRQTGSRETQYF
DNA: TGTGCCACCAGTAATCGGCAGACAGGGTCAAGAGAGACCCAGTACTTC

length: 14
J: TRBJ1-1
size: .
D: TRBD1
V: TRBV27
CDR3: CASSTSTGVTEAFF
DNA: TGTGCCAGCAGTACCTCGACAGGGGTTACTGAAGCTTTCTTT

length: 14
J: TRBJ2-5
size: .
D: TRBD1
V: TRBV19
CDR3: CASSKTGGQETQYF
DNA: TGTGCCAGTAGTAAAACAGGGGGACAAGAGACCCAGTACTTC

length: 16
J: TRBJ2-1
size: .
D: TRBD1
V: TRBV18
CDR3: CASSPRRDRAGDEQFF
DNA: TGTGCCAGCTCACCCCGTCGGGACAGGGCGGGCGATGAGCAGTTCTTC

length: 12
J: TRBJ2-1
size: .
D: .
V: TRBV3-1/TRBV3-2
CDR3: CASSLSRNEQFF
DNA: TGTGCCAGCAGCCTTTCTAGGAATGAGCAGTTCTTC

length: 15
J: TRBJ2-2
size: .
D: TRBD2
V: TRBV11-2
CDR3: CASRRLAGAVGELFF
DNA: TGTGCCAGCAGGCGACTAGCGGGAGCGGTCGGGGAGCTGTTTTTT

length: 15
J: TRBJ1-3
size: .
D: .
V: TRBV6-5
CDR3: CASSLTVHSGNTIYF
DNA: TGTGCCAGCAGTCTAACAGTACACTCTGGAAACACCATATATTTT

length: 13
J: TRBJ1-4
size: .
D: TRBD1
V: TRBV18
CDR3: CASSRDRDEKLFF
DNA: TGTGCCAGCTCTCGGGACAGGGATGAAAAACTGTTTTTT

length: 14
J: TRBJ1-1
size: .
D: TRBD1
V: TRBV27
CDR3: CASTRDRFNTEAFF
DNA: TGTGCCAGCACCCGGGACAGATTTAACACTGAAGCTTTCTTT

length: 18
J: TRBJ2-6
size: once
D: TRBD1
V: TRBV27
CDR3: CASSPRQGRVDGANVLTF
DNA: TGTGCCAGCAGTCCCCGACAGGGAAGGGTTGATGGGGCCAACGTCCTGACTTTC

length: 13
J: TRBJ1-5
size: .
D: .
V: TRBV28
CDR3: CASIQSLGGPQHF
DNA: TGTGCCAGCATCCAATCTCTAGGGGGACCCCAGCATTTT

length: 12
J: TRBJ1-2
size: .
D: TRBD1
V: TRBV30
CDR3: CAWSLQGYGYTF
DNA: TGTGCCTGGAGCCTACAGGGGTATGGCTACACCTTC

length: 13
J: TRBJ2-3
size: .
D: .
V: TRBV24-1
CDR3: CATSRGSADTQYF
DNA: TGTGCCACCAGTCGGGGGAGCGCCGATACGCAGTATTTT

length: 13
J: TRBJ1-2
size: .
D: .
V: TRBV2
CDR3: CASIPETNYGYTF
DNA: TGTGCCAGCATCCCAGAAACTAACTATGGCTACACCTTC

length: 13
J: TRBJ2-5
size: .
D: TRBD1
V: TRBV5-1
CDR3: CASSRDSKETQYF
DNA: TGCGCCAGCAGCCGGGACAGCAAAGAGACCCAGTACTTC

length: 12
J: TRBJ2-3
size: .
D: .
V: TRBV7-2
CDR3: CASSLYTDTQYF
DNA: TGTGCCAGCAGCTTATACACAGATACGCAGTATTTT

length: 15
J: TRBJ1-2
size: .
D: TRBD1
V: TRBV27
CDR3: CASSSLDRGLWGYTF
DNA: TGTGCCAGCAGTTCGCTGGACAGGGGACTTTGGGGCTACACCTTC

length: 16
J: TRBJ2-2
size: once
D: .
V: TRBV4-2
CDR3: CASSQDGWTNTGELFF
DNA: TGTGCCAGCAGCCAAGACGGGTGGACGAACACCGGGGAGCTGTTTTTT

length: 16
J: TRBJ2-2
size: .
D: .
V: TRBV5-1
CDR3: CASSLGIRTGTGELFF
DNA: TGCGCCAGCAGCTTGGGTATTCGAACGGGGACCGGGGAGCTGTTTTTT

length: 11
J: TRBJ1-1
size: once
D: .
V: TRBV6-5
CDR3: CAARGSTEAFF
DNA: TGTGCCGCTCGAGGGAGCACTGAAGCTTTCTTT

length: 15
J: TRBJ2-6
size: .
D: .
V: TRBV5-1
CDR3: CASSPQTSGANVLTF
DNA: TGCGCCAGCAGCCCGCAGACTTCTGGGGCCAACGTCCTGACTTTC

length: 13
J: TRBJ2-7
size: .
D: TRBD1
V: TRBV10-1
CDR3: CASSRQGAKEQYF
DNA: TGCGCCAGCAGTAGACAGGGGGCGAAGGAGCAGTACTTC

length: 16
J: TRBJ2-6
size: .
D: .
V: TRBV4-2
CDR3: CASSQVEGAGANVLTF
DNA: TGTGCCAGCAGCCAAGTAGAGGGGGCTGGGGCCAACGTCCTGACTTTC

length: 12
J: TRBJ1-1
size: .
D: .
V: TRBV11-2
CDR3: CASSLVGGEAFF
DNA: TGTGCCAGCAGCTTAGTTGGGGGGGAAGCTTTCTTT

length: 18
J: TRBJ2-1
size: few
D: TRBD2
V: TRBV7-9
CDR3: CASGGPSGRGGVNNEQFF
DNA: TGTGCCAGCGGTGGGCCTAGCGGGAGAGGGGGGGTTAACAATGAGCAGTTCTTC

length: 14
J: TRBJ2-2
size: .
D: .
V: TRBV9
CDR3: CASSSYGFTGELFF
DNA: TGTGCCAGCAGCTCCTACGGTTTCACCGGGGAGCTGTTTTTT

length: 15
J: TRBJ2-7
size: .
D: .
V: TRBV30
CDR3: CAWSVRGRPNGEQYF
DNA: TGTGCCTGGAGTGTCAGGGGACGGCCCAACGGCGAGCAGTACTTC

length: 13
J: TRBJ2-7
size: .
D: TRBD1
V: TRBV10-2
CDR3: CASIKDRGYEQYF
DNA: TGCGCCAGCATCAAGGACAGGGGATACGAGCAGTACTTC

length: 14
J: TRBJ2-1
size: .
D: TRBD2
V: TRBV30
CDR3: CAWELAGSRDEQFF
DNA: TGTGCCTGGGAACTAGCGGGGTCTAGGGATGAGCAGTTCTTC

length: 14
J: TRBJ1-5
size: .
D: TRBD1
V: TRBV5-5
CDR3: CASSSGGGNQPQHF
DNA: TGTGCCAGCAGCTCAGGGGGAGGAAATCAGCCCCAGCATTTT

length: 15
J: TRBJ2-7
size: .
D: TRBD2
V: TRBV29-1
CDR3: CSVEESSGSGYEQYF
DNA: TGCAGCGTTGAAGAATCGAGCGGGAGCGGGTACGAGCAGTACTTC

length: 12
J: TRBJ2-1
size: .
D: .
V: TRBV30
CDR3: CAWSLVYNEQFF
DNA: TGTGCCTGGAGTCTAGTCTACAATGAGCAGTTCTTC

length: 15
J: TRBJ1-3
size: .
D: .
V: TRBV7-9
CDR3: CASSSGQNSGNTIYF
DNA: TGTGCCAGCAGCTCAGGACAGAACTCTGGAAACACCATATATTTT

length: 15
J: TRBJ2-3
size: .
D: TRBD2
V: TRBV6-5
CDR3: CASSYGGTTGDTQYF
DNA: TGTGCCAGCAGTTACGGTGGGACTACCGGAGATACGCAGTATTTT

length: 16
J: TRBJ2-2
size: .
D: TRBD2
V: TRBV30
CDR3: CAWSGMAGAGGGELFF
DNA: TGTGCCTGGAGTGGAATGGCGGGAGCCGGTGGCGGGGAGCTGTTTTTT

length: 15
J: TRBJ1-1
size: .
D: TRBD1
V: TRBV27
CDR3: CASSPRTGLNTEAFF
DNA: TGTGCCAGCAGTCCCAGGACAGGGCTGAACACTGAAGCTTTCTTT

length: 19
J: TRBJ1-6
size: .
D: .
V: TRBV24-1
CDR3: CATSDSVTGPHSYNSPLHF
DNA: TGTGCCACCAGTGATTCGGTGACAGGACCCCACTCCTATAATTCACCCCTCCACTTT

length: 14
J: TRBJ2-1
size: .
D: TRBD2
V: TRBV30
CDR3: CAWSAGLAPNEQFF
DNA: TGTGCCTGGAGCGCGGGACTAGCACCCAATGAGCAGTTCTTC

length: 14
J: TRBJ2-6
size: .
D: TRBD1
V: TRBV6-5
CDR3: CASSRPGQDNVLTF
DNA: TGTGCCAGCAGTCGACCCGGACAGGACAACGTCCTGACTTTC

length: 16
J: TRBJ2-7
size: .
D: .
V: TRBV3-1/TRBV3-2
CDR3: CASSLSVRAGGYEQYF
DNA: TGTGCCAGCAGCCTGTCAGTACGAGCAGGGGGGTACGAGCAGTACTTC

length: 14
J: TRBJ1-6
size: few
D: .
V: TRBV2
CDR3: CASSDRTSNSPLHF
DNA: TGTGCCAGCAGCGACAGGACGTCGAATTCACCCCTCCACTTT

length: 15
J: TRBJ2-1
size: .
D: .
V: TRBV11-2
CDR3: CASSLEPRWGYEQFF
DNA: TGTGCCAGCAGCTTAGAACCCCGGTGGGGCTATGAGCAGTTCTTC

length: 17
J: TRBJ1-4
size: .
D: .
V: TRBV19
CDR3: CASSIGAGGATNEKLFF
DNA: TGTGCCAGTAGTATTGGGGCAGGTGGGGCAACTAATGAAAAACTGTTTTTT

length: 15
J: TRBJ2-1
size: once
D: TRBD1
V: TRBV5-6
CDR3: CASSPGTGIYNEQFF
DNA: TGTGCCAGCAGTCCCGGGACAGGGATATACAATGAGCAGTTCTTC

length: 15
J: TRBJ1-4
size: .
D: TRBD1
V: TRBV11-1
CDR3: CASSPRTGRGEKLFF
DNA: TGTGCCAGCAGCCCCAGGACAGGGCGAGGGGAAAAACTGTTTTTT

length: 14
J: TRBJ2-1
size: .
D: .
V: TRBV2
CDR3: CASRVTRTSNEQFF
DNA: TGTGCCAGCAGGGTAACTAGAACATCCAATGAGCAGTTCTTC

length: 17
J: TRBJ2-3
size: once
D: TRBD2
V: TRBV6-6
CDR3: CASSPLRAGGLPDTQYF
DNA: TGTGCCAGCAGTCCCCTGCGGGCGGGAGGGCTCCCCGATACGCAGTATTTT

length: 13
J: TRBJ2-7
size: .
D: .
V: TRBV12-3/TRBV12-4
CDR3: CASSRTGNGEQYF
DNA: TGTGCCAGCAGTCGCACAGGGAATGGTGAGCAGTACTTC